In its sample, the clone carrying this T cell receptor (beta chain) was seen a few times. Its matching antigen is unknown. PCR primers comprised 60 Vbeta and 13 Jbeta primers. Generated by immunoSEQ multiplex PCR, the TCRdb table keeps only in-frame clones and is missing some. The sample consists of 55,000 to 80,000 clones, roughly 80% of them appearing once. This record comes from a study of cytomegalovirus exposure and HLA in healthy donors. Overall study results and limits: HLA alleles showed associations with about 17,000 TCR beta sequences in a later analysis, at a 0.05 false discovery rate. Most of the TCR beta V segments (in an earlier analysis) were productive either about 87% or about 30% of the time.

The V segment lost 1 base and the J segment 7 bases; nucleotides outside the gene matches: 3. CDR3 length: 13 amino acids. CDR1 SGHDN and CDR2 FVKESK come from the germline V gene. The material sequenced was PBMCs. This sequence joins TRBV14 and TRBJ1-2, with 7 positions matching TRBD1. The receptor was isolated from a man in his sixties in good health and CMV-seropositive. CDR3 in DNA: TGTGCCAGCAGCCAAGGGACAGGCCGTGGCTACACCTTC. This sequence encodes CASSQGTGRGYTF.